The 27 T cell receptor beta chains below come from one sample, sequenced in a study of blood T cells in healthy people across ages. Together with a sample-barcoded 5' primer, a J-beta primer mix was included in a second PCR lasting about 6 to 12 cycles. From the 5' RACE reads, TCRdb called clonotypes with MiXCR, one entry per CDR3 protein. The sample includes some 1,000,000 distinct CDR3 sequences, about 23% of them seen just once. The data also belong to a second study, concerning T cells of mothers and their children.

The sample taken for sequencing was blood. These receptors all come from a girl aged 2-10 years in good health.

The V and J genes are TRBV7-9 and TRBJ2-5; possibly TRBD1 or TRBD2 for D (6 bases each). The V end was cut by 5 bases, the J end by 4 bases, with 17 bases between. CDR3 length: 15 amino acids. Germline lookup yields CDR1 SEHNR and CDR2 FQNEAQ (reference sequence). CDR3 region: CASSDGGGLGETQYF. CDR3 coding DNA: TGTGCCAGCAGCGACGGGGGCGGGTTAGGAGAGACCCAGTACTTC.

The CDR3 region is CSAKTGASTDTQYF. DNA for the CDR3: TGCAGTGCTAAGACAGGGGCTAGCACAGATACGCAGTATTTT. The V and J genes are TRBV20-1 and TRBJ2-3, with 8 bases that match TRBD1. The CDR3 runs 14 residues. Germline CDR1 is DFQATT and CDR2 is SNEGSKA (reference sequence). Germline trimming cut 4 bases from V and 0 bases from J; bases unmatched to any gene: 3.

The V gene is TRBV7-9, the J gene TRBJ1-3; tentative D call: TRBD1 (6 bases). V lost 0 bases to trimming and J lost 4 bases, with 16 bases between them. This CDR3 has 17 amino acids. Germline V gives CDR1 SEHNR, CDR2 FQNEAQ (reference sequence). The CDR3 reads CASSLARRTELGNTIYF. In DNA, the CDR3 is TGTGCCAGCAGCTTAGCGCGGAGGACAGAACTGGGAAACACCATATATTTT.

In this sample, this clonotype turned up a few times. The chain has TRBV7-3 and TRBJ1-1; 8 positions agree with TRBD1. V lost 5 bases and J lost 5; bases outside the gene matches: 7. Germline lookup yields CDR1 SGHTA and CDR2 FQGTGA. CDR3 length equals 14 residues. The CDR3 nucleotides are TGTGCCAGCAGCCCCCAGGGGGCCGGGACTGAAGCTTTCTTT. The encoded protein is CASSPQGAGTEAFF.

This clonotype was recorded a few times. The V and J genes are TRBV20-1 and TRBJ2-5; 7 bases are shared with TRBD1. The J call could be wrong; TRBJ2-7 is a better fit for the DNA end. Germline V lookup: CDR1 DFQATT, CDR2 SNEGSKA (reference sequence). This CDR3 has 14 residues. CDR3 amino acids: CSARLGQRGYEQYF. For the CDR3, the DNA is TGCAGTGCTAGATTGGGACAGCGTGGCTACGAGCAGTACTTC.

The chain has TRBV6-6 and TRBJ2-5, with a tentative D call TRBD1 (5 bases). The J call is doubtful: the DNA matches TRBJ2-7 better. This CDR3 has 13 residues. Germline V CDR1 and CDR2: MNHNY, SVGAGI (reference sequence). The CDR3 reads CASGSRELYEQYF. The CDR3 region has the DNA TGTGCCAGCGGTTCCAGGGAACTCTACGAGCAGTACTTC.

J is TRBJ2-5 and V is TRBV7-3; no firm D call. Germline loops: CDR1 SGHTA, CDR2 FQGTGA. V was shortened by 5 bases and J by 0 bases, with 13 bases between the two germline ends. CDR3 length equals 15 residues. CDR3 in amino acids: CASSKTPGYQETQYF. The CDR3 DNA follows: TGTGCCAGCAGCAAAACTCCAGGCTACCAAGAGACCCAGTACTTC.

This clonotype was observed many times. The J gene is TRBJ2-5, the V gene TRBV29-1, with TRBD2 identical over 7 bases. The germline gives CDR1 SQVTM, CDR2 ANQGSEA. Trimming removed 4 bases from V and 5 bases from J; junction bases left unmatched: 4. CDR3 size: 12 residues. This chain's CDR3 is CSVGQGGETQYF. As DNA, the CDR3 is TGCAGCGTTGGCCAGGGAGGGGAGACCCAGTACTTC.

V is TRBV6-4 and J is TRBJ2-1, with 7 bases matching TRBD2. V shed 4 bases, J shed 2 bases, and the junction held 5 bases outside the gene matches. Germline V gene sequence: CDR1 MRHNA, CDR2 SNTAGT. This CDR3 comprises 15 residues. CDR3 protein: CASSVTSEPYNEQFF. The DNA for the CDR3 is TGTGCCAGCAGTGTCACTAGCGAACCCTACAATGAGCAGTTCTTC.

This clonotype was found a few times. CDR3 in DNA: TGTGCCAGTAGTATCGGGACAGGGATAGAGCAGTACTTC. Its translation is CASSIGTGIEQYF. V and J are TRBV19 and TRBJ2-5, with 9 bases lining up with TRBD1. The trim removed 3 bases at V and 11 bases at J, leaving 7 bases unmatched. Germline CDR1 and CDR2: LNHDA and SQIVND (reference sequence). This CDR3 is 13 amino acids long.

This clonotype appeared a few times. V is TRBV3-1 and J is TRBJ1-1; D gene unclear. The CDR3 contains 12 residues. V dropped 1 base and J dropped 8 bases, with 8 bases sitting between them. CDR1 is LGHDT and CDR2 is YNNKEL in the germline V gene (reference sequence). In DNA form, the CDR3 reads TGTGCCAGCAGCCAAGGTACTGTAGAAGCTTTCTTT. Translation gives CASSQGTVEAFF.

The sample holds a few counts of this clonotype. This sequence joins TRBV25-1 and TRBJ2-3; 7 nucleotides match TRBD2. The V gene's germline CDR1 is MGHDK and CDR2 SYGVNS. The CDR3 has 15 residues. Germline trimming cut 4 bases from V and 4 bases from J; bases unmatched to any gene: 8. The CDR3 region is CASSGGEGRADTQYF. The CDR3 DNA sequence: TGTGCCAGCAGTGGAGGGGAGGGGCGTGCAGATACGCAGTATTTT.

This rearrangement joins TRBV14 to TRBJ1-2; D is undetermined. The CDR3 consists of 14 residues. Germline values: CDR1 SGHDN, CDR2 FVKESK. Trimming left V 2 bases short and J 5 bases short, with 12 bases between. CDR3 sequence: CASSQHRDLYGYTF. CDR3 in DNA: TGTGCCAGCAGCCAACACCGGGATTTATATGGCTACACCTTC.

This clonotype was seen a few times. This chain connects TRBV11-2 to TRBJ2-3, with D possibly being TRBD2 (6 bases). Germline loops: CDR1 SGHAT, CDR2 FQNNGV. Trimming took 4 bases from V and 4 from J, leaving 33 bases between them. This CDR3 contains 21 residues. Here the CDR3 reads CASSSIARGVEGLPQSDTQYF. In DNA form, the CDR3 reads TGTGCCAGCAGCTCAATAGCCCGCGGGGTGGAGGGGCTACCACAATCAGATACGCAGTATTTT. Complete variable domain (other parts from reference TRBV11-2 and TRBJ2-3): EAGVAQSPRYKIIEKRQSVAFWCNPISGHATLYWYQQILGQGPKLLIQFQNNGVVDDSQLPKDRFSAERLKGVDSTLKIQPAKLEDSAVYLCASSSIARGVEGLPQSDTQYFGPGTRLTVL.

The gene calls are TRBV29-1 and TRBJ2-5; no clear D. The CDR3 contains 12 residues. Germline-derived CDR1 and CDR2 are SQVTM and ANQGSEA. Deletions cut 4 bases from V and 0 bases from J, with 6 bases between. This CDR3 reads CSVVANQETQYF. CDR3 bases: TGCAGCGTTGTTGCGAACCAAGAGACCCAGTACTTC.

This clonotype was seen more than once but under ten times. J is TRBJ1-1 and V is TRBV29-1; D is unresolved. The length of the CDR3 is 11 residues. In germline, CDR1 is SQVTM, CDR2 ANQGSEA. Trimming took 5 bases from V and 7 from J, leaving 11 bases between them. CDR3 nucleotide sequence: TGCAGCGTTAATCTTGACTTTGAAGCTTTCTTT. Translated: CSVNLDFEAFF. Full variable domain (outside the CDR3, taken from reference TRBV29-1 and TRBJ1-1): SAVISQKPSRDICQRGTSLTIQCQVDSQVTMMFWYRQQPGQSLTLIATANQGSEATYESGFVIDKFPISRPNLTFSTLTVSNMSPEDSSIYLCSVNLDFEAFFGQGTRLTVV.

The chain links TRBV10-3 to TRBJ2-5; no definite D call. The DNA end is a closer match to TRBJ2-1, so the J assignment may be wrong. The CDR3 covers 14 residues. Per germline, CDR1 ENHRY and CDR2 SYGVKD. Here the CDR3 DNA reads TGTGCCATCAGTGAAGGTGACTTTTACAATGAGCAGTTCTTC. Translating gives CAISEGDFYNEQFF.

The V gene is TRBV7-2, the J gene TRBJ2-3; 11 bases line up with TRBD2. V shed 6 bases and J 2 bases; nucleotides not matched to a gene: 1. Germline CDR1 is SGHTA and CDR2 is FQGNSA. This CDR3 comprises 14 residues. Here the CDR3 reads CASRTSGTTDTQYF. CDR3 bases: TGTGCCAGCAGGACTAGCGGGACCACAGATACGCAGTATTTT.

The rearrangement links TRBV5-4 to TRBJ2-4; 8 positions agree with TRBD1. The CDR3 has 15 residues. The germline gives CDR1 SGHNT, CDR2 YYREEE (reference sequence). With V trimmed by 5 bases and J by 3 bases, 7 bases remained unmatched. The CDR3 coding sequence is TGTGCCAGCAGTTCTGACAGGGGAGACAAAAACATTCAGTACTTC. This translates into CASSSDRGDKNIQYF.

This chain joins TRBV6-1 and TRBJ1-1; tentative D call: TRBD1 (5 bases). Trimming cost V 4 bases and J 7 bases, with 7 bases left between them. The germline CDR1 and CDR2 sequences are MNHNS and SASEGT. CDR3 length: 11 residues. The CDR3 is CASSGTGEAFF. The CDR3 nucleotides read TGTGCCAGCAGTGGTACAGGTGAAGCTTTCTTT.

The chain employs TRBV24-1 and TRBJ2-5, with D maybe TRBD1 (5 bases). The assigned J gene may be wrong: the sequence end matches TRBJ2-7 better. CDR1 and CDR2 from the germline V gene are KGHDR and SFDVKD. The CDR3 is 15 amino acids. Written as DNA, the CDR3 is TGTGCCACCAGTGATTCTGGGAAGGGGATCACCGAGCAGTACTTC. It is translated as CATSDSGKGITEQYF.

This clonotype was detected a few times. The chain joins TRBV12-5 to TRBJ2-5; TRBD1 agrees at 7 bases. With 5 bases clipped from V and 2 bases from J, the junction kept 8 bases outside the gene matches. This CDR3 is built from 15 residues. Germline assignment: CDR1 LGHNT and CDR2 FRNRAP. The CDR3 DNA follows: TGTGCTAGTGGTCGACTCGGGACAGCTCAAGAGACCCAGTACTTC. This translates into CASGRLGTAQETQYF.

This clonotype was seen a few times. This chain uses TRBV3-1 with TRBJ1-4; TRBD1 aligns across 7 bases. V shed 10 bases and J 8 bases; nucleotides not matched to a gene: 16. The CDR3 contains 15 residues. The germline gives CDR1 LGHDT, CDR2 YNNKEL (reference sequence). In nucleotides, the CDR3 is TGTGCCAACCAAAAGGGGACAGCCTTAGACGAAAAACTGTTTTTT. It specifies CANQKGTALDEKLFF.

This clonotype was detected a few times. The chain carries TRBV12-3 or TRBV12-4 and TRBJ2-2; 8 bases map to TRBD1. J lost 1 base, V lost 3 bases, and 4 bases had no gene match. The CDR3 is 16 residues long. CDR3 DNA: TGTGCCAGCAGTTTGACAGGGGCGTTGAACACCGGGGAGCTGTTTTTT. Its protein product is CASSLTGALNTGELFF.

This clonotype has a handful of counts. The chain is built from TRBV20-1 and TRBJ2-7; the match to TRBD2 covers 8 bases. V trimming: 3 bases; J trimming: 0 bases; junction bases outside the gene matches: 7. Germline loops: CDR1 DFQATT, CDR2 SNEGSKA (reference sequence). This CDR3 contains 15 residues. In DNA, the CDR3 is TGCAGTGCTAGTTCGGGCAGCGGGAGCTCCTACGAGCAGTACTTC. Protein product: CSASSGSGSSYEQYF.

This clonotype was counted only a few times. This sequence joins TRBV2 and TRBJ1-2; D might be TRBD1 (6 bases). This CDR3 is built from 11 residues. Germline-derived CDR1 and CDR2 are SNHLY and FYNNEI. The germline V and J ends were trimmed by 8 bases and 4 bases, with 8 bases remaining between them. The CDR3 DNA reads TGTGCCAGCGGACAGCTCTATGGCTACACCTTC. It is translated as CASGQLYGYTF.

CDR3 residues: CASSSLEPTGTEQYF. As DNA, the CDR3 is TGTGCCAGCAGTTCTTTAGAGCCGACAGGGACCGAGCAGTACTTC. V and J are TRBV27 and TRBJ2-7; 7 bases are a match to TRBD1. CDR3 length equals 15 residues. Per germline, CDR1 MNHEY and CDR2 SMNVEV (reference sequence). V dropped 4 bases and J dropped 6; count of bases not matched to a gene: 12.